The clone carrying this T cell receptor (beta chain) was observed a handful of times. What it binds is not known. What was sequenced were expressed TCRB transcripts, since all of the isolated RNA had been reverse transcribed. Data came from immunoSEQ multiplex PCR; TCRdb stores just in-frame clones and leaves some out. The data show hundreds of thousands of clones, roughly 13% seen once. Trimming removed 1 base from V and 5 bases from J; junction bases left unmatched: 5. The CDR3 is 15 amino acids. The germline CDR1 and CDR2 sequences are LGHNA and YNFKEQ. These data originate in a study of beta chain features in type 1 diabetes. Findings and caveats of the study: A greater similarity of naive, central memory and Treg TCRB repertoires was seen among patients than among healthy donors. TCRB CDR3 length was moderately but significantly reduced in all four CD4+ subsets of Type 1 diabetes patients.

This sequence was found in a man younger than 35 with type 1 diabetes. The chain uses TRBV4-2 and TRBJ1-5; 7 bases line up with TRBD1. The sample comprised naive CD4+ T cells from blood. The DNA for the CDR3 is TGTGCCAGCAGCCAAGGACAGGGTGCCTATCAGCCCCAGCATTTT. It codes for CASSQGQGAYQPQHF.